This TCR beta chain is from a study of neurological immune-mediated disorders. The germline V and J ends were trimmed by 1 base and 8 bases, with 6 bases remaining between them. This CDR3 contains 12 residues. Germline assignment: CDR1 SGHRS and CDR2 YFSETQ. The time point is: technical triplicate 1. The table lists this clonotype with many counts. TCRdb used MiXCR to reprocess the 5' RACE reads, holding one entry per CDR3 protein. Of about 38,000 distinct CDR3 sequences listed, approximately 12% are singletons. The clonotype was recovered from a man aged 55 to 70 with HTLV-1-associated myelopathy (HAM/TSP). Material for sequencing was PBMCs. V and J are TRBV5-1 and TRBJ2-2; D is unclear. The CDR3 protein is CASSLNRGELFF. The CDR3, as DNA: TGCGCCAGCAGCTTGAATAGGGGGGAGCTGTTTTTT.